This TCR beta chain was obtained from a study of cytomegalovirus exposure and HLA in healthy donors. The V end was cut by 1 base, the J end by 2 bases, with 9 bases between. The CDR3 loop spans 14 amino acids. Germline loops: CDR1 SGHTA, CDR2 FQGNSA. PCR amplification relied on 60 Vbeta primers (plus 13 Jbeta primers). Using immunoSEQ multiplex PCR, the repertoire was profiled, and TCRdb retains in-frame clones only, with some absent. The repertoire holds 150,000 to 200,000 clones, with roughly 74% as singletons. This TCR came from a young man in good health and CMV-seropositive. This chain connects TRBV7-2 to TRBJ2-7; TRBD1 is a possible D gene (6 bases). Sequencing was carried out using PBMCs. The chain's CDR3 is CASSLGTVTYEQYF. The CDR3 region has the DNA TGTGCCAGCAGCTTAGGGACAGTTACCTACGAGCAGTACTTC.